The rows below give T cell receptor beta chains drawn from one sample of a study of shared clonotypes between healthy human individuals. Only in-frame clones appear in the TCRdb table, and some are missing; sequencing was by immunoSEQ multiplex PCR. Of 2 million or so clones detected, approximately 95% appear once; the ten largest clones hold 0.1% to 0.15%. The specimen was naive CD4+ T cells sorted from blood. Every receptor here comes from a man aged 18 to 29 in good health. CDR3s include the opening cysteine and the closing phenylalanine or tryptophan. Each record gives: V gene, CDR3 protein.

v_call: TRBV5-4
cdr3_aa: CASSLVSGRGNEKLFF

v_call: TRBV9
cdr3_aa: CASSELLAGGETQYF

v_call: TRBV5-1
cdr3_aa: CASSPAVQTNEKLFF

v_call: TRBV5-4
cdr3_aa: CASSLVGSEETQYF

v_call: TRBV6-1
cdr3_aa: CASSEVGQGYGYTF

v_call: TRBV11-2
cdr3_aa: CASSLLGGQGSGNTIYF

v_call: TRBV30
cdr3_aa: CAWRQHSPLHF

v_call: TRBV4-1
cdr3_aa: CASSLSGQGNSPLHF

v_call: TRBV6-5
cdr3_aa: CASSLRQAGYEQYF

v_call: TRBV30
cdr3_aa: CAWSVRLGWNSPLHF

v_call: TRBV10-3
cdr3_aa: CAISGGTGYEQYF

v_call: TRBV7-2
cdr3_aa: CASSFGSVGNSPLHF

v_call: TRBV30
cdr3_aa: CAWSAPVADEQYF

v_call: TRBV6-1
cdr3_aa: CASSELDRGYEQYF

v_call: TRBV5-1
cdr3_aa: CASSLGPYAGGGEQYF

v_call: TRBV6-4
cdr3_aa: CASSAQWKDTQYF

v_call: TRBV9
cdr3_aa: CASSVDPHRAGDIYNEQFF

v_call: TRBV10-3
cdr3_aa: CAISESKVGTGGPGYTF

v_call: TRBV28
cdr3_aa: CASNGAGGPQYF

v_call: TRBV2
cdr3_aa: CASSGTVYNSPLHF

v_call: TRBV5-1
cdr3_aa: CASSPQPIAGGADTQYF

v_call: TRBV5-1
cdr3_aa: CASRDPYGTEAFF

v_call: TRBV30
cdr3_aa: CAWSRGWGDNTEAFF

v_call: TRBV7-2
cdr3_aa: CASSLWTSGSTDTQYF

v_call: TRBV4-1
cdr3_aa: CASSQDRGASSYNEQFF

v_call: TRBV9
cdr3_aa: CASSAQGGQSNEKLFF

v_call: TRBV11-2
cdr3_aa: CASSLQGGVSDTQYF

v_call: TRBV30
cdr3_aa: CAWSVSGSTDTQYF

v_call: TRBV29-1
cdr3_aa: CSVDSGGADTQYF

v_call: TRBV28
cdr3_aa: CASSDRDRVAYTEAFF

v_call: TRBV28
cdr3_aa: CASSFRGRAFF

v_call: TRBV7-9
cdr3_aa: CASSESNTEAFF

v_call: TRBV2
cdr3_aa: CASSGPAGNTGELFF